The clone carrying this T cell receptor beta chain appeared once. In germline, CDR1 is MDHEN, CDR2 SYDVKM. Trimming pared 7 bases from V and 5 bases from J, leaving 12 bases between. The CDR3 extends over 12 amino acids. The data were taken from a study of blood T cell repertoires in COVID-19. Here immunoSEQ multiplex PCR was the method, and the copy in TCRdb shows in-frame clones only, minus some. The sample gives under 150,000 clones, 84% of which show up once; under 4.5% is in the top ten. The receptor's source is a man aged 50 to 59 in a cohort exposed to, infected with or recovered from COVID-19 (not recorded which). The chain is built from TRBV28 and TRBJ2-7; perhaps TRBD2 as D (6 bases). Source material: PBMCs or T cells enriched from blood (not recorded which). CDR3 protein: CASKGLLDEQYF. The CDR3 region has the DNA TGTGCCAGCAAGGGACTTCTCGACGAGCAGTACTTC.